The clone carrying this T cell receptor (beta chain) has ten or more counts. What it binds is not known. Per germline, CDR1 MNHEY and CDR2 SVGEGT. The CDR3 has 14 residues. V lost 4 bases and J 3 bases, leaving 12 bases between the germline ends. Time point here: newly diagnosed GD, antithyroid drugs for less than 3 months. After RNA was extracted from PBMCs, the TCR library was made from it. The sample belongs to a study of regulatory T cells in long-lasting Graves disease. Study-wide results and limits: A reduction in accuracy may have resulted from the small sample size. TCR diversity was lower in persistent Graves' patients (versus newly diagnosed ones).

According to the study, TCR beta libraries were built with iRepertoire HTBI primers and CDR3-region Arm-PCR. TCRdb re-analysed the multiplex PCR reads in MiXCR, keeping a single row per CDR3 protein. Of some 500,000 distinct CDR3 sequences in the sample, roughly 13% were seen once. A further study also used this sample, focusing on T cells in Graves' hyperthyroidism and ophthalmopathy. As that study records: The TCR CDR3 was amplified in a first-round RT-PCR using the HTBI primer set.

This sample comprised peripheral blood mononuclear cells (PBMCs), obtained at new diagnosis, from a patient treated with antithyroid drugs. This rearrangement joins TRBV6-2 or TRBV6-3 to TRBJ1-1; a possible D gene is TRBD1 (5 bases). The receptor was derived from a young man with Graves disease. The CDR3 nucleotides are TGTGCCAGCAGTTCACGGGGGATAGACACTGAAGCTTTCTTT. Translated, it gives CASSSRGIDTEAFF.